These 32 T cell receptor beta chains originate from one sample sequenced in a study of blood T cells in healthy people across ages. Next came a second PCR, run for about 6 to 11 cycles, which used a sample-barcoded 5' primer along with a J-beta primer mix. TCRdb ran MiXCR on the 5' RACE reads and lists one entry per CDR3 protein. Counted here are 780,000 or so distinct CDR3 sequences, around 50% occurring once; the ten biggest clones make up roughly 24%. Sequences were obtained from blood. The source of these receptors is a man aged 35 to 55 in good health.

The chain carries TRBV20-1 and TRBJ2-1; TRBD2 might be the D (6 bases). The CDR3 loop spans 13 amino acids. Per the germline V gene, CDR1 is DFQATT and CDR2 is SNEGSKA (reference sequence). CDR3 sequence: CGSGRVGYNEQFF. The DNA for the CDR3 is TGCGGCTCCGGGAGAGTAGGCTACAATGAGCAGTTCTTC.

The count of this clonotype is one. The gene calls are TRBV11-3 and TRBJ2-1; the match to TRBD1 covers 10 bases. The germline CDR1 and CDR2 sequences are SGHNT and YENEEA. This CDR3 has 15 amino acids. J was trimmed by 5 bases and V by 3 bases; bases with no gene match: 4. In DNA, the CDR3 is TGTGCCAGCAGCTTCTCCGGGACAGGGGACAATGAGCAGTTCTTC. This sequence encodes CASSFSGTGDNEQFF.

This clonotype has a handful of counts. The chain recombines TRBV27 with TRBJ1-1; no firm D call. The CDR3 is made up of 11 amino acids. Per the germline V gene, CDR1 is MNHEY and CDR2 is SMNVEV (reference sequence). Deletions cut 9 bases from V and 2 bases from J, with 7 bases between. In DNA form, the CDR3 reads TGTGCCAGTCGGATCAACACTGAAGCTTTCTTT. This translates into CASRINTEAFF.

The J gene is TRBJ1-2, the V gene TRBV12-3 or TRBV12-4, with a tentative D call TRBD1 (6 bases). CDR3 length: 13 residues. V was pared by 10 bases and J by 3 bases, with 15 bases between. The CDR3 bases are TGTGCCATCAGGCAGGGGTCGGACTATGGCTACACCTTC. Residues: CAIRQGSDYGYTF.

This chain joins TRBV20-1 and TRBJ2-5; the D gene could be TRBD1 or TRBD2 (6 bases each). V lost 2 bases, J lost 5 bases, and 12 bases lay in between. This CDR3 has 13 amino acids. Per germline, CDR1 DFQATT and CDR2 SNEGSKA (reference sequence). CDR3 sequence: CSARNPGAETQYF. For the CDR3, the DNA is TGCAGTGCTAGAAACCCGGGGGCGGAGACCCAGTACTTC.

The V gene is TRBV11-3, the J gene TRBJ2-7, with 11 bases identical to TRBD2. The CDR3 is 18 residues long. V shed 1 base, J shed 2 bases, and the junction held 10 bases outside the gene matches. CDR1 and CDR2 from the germline V gene are SGHNT and YENEEA. CDR3 residues: CASSLAPPRLAGTYEQYF. CDR3 DNA: TGTGCCAGCAGCTTAGCCCCACCACGACTAGCGGGAACCTACGAGCAGTACTTC.

This sequence joins TRBV6-5 and TRBJ1-3, with D maybe TRBD1 (5 bases). The germline CDR1 and CDR2 sequences are MNHEY and SVGAGI. With 0 bases removed from V and 6 bases from J, the gap between germline ends came to 9 bases. The CDR3 runs to 14 residues. CDR3 sequence reads: CASSYSGDANTIYF. In DNA, the CDR3 is TGTGCCAGCAGTTACTCAGGGGATGCAAACACCATATATTTT.

The V gene is TRBV28, the J gene TRBJ1-1, with a possible D match to TRBD1 (6 bases). V lost 6 bases, J lost 0 bases, and 17 bases lay in between. Germline-derived CDR1 and CDR2 are MDHEN and SYDVKM. CDR3 length: 16 amino acids. The CDR3 DNA reads TGTGCCAGCAGCGTGGGGGGGGGCCCCCTGAACACTGAAGCTTTCTTT. Protein: CASSVGGGPLNTEAFF.

The sample holds a few counts of this clonotype. Here the CDR3 DNA reads TGCACTCACCATTCGGGACAGGGACTCTACGAGCAGTACTTC. Residues: CTHHSGQGLYEQYF. The V gene is TRBV29-1, the J gene TRBJ2-7; 9 bases match TRBD1. CDR3 size: 14 residues. The germline V gene encodes CDR1 SQVTM and CDR2 ANQGSEA.

The chain uses TRBV6-2 or TRBV6-3 and TRBJ2-5; D remains ambiguous. Germline-derived CDR1 and CDR2 are MNHEY and SVGEGT. With 5 bases removed from V and 5 bases from J, the gap between germline ends came to 15 bases. The CDR3 runs to 14 residues. The CDR3 DNA sequence: TGTGCCAGCAGTGACCCTGGCGGTTGGGAGACCCAGTACTTC. Encoded protein: CASSDPGGWETQYF.

This clonotype came up a few times. The V call is TRBV28, the J call TRBJ2-3, with 9 bases fitting TRBD2. The junction had 7 bases not matched to a gene; V was cut back by 5 bases and J by 1 base. This CDR3 has 16 amino acids. Looked up from germline, CDR1 is MDHEN and CDR2 is SYDVKM. CDR3 sequence (DNA): TGTGCCAGCAGTCCAAGTAGCGGGAGCGGCACAGATACGCAGTATTTT. Protein sequence: CASSPSSGSGTDTQYF.

This chain uses TRBV7-2 with TRBJ2-3; D is undetermined. This CDR3 is 15 amino acids long. Trimming stripped 5 bases from V and 4 bases from J, with 16 bases between. The germline gives CDR1 SGHTA, CDR2 FQGNSA. In DNA, the CDR3 is TGTGCCAGCAGCGGGATGCGTGGGGATGCAGATACGCAGTATTTT. Residues: CASSGMRGDADTQYF.

This clonotype was seen a few times. The rearrangement links TRBV4-1 to TRBJ2-7; the D gene is possibly TRBD2 (6 bases). The germline V gene has CDR1 MGHRA and CDR2 YSYEKL. This CDR3 spans 15 amino acids. V was pared by 4 bases and J by 3 bases, with 16 bases between. Here the CDR3 DNA reads TGCGCCAGCAGCCTAGGGGACTTCGGGGTCTACGAGCAGTACTTC. Its protein is CASSLGDFGVYEQYF.

This sequence joins TRBV11-2 and TRBJ2-3; 11 nucleotides match TRBD2. This CDR3 has 16 residues. The germline CDR1 and CDR2 sequences are SGHAT and FQNNGV. The trim removed 4 bases at V and 4 bases at J, leaving 7 bases unmatched. The CDR3 coding sequence is TGTGCCAGCAGCTCCCTAGCGGGGGGTCTCCCAGATACGCAGTATTTT. As protein: CASSSLAGGLPDTQYF. The complete variable domain, with remaining parts taken from reference TRBV11-2 and TRBJ2-3, reads EAGVAQSPRYKIIEKRQSVAFWCNPISGHATLYWYQQILGQGPKLLIQFQNNGVVDDSQLPKDRFSAERLKGVDSTLKIQPAKLEDSAVYLCASSSLAGGLPDTQYFGPGTRLTVL.

The table lists this clonotype with a few counts. This chain connects TRBV6-5 to TRBJ2-3; 8 bases match TRBD1. The CDR3 spans 15 residues. The V segment lost 2 bases and the J segment 3 bases; nucleotides outside the gene matches: 4. Per germline, CDR1 MNHEY and CDR2 SVGAGI. This CDR3 is CASSYKDRETDTQYF. The CDR3 region has the DNA TGTGCCAGCAGTTACAAGGACAGGGAAACAGATACGCAGTATTTT.

The table lists this clonotype with a few counts. The chain uses TRBV29-1 and TRBJ2-1; 10 bases match TRBD1. Trimming cost V 3 bases and J 5 bases; bases outside gene matches: 7. CDR3 length equals 15 residues. Germline CDR1 and CDR2: SQVTM and ANQGSEA. CDR3 amino acids: CSVEPGTGEDNEQFF. CDR3 sequence (DNA): TGCAGCGTTGAGCCCGGGACAGGGGAGGACAATGAGCAGTTCTTC.

This rearrangement joins TRBV5-4 to TRBJ2-2; 7 positions agree with TRBD1. Unmatched junction bases numbered 4, after V lost 5 bases and J lost 0 bases. The CDR3 loop spans 15 amino acids. CDR1 is SGHNT, CDR2 YYREEE, per germline (reference sequence). The CDR3 nucleotides are TGTGCCAGCAGGTGGGGGACAGCGAACACCGGGGAGCTGTTTTTT. Protein sequence: CASRWGTANTGELFF.

This clonotype occurred a few times. V is TRBV4-3 and J is TRBJ2-6; 12 bases align to TRBD1. The V gene end was trimmed by 3 bases and the J gene end by 2 bases; junction bases not matched to a gene: 8. Germline V gene lookup returns CDR1 LGHNA and CDR2 YSLEER. This CDR3 has 19 residues. CDR3 residues: CASSQYTGTGGAGANVLTF. The CDR3 nucleotides are TGCGCCAGCAGCCAGTATACCGGGACAGGGGGCGCTGGGGCCAACGTCCTGACTTTC.

The rearrangement links TRBV2 to TRBJ2-7; 8 nucleotides line up with TRBD1. Trimming cost V 8 bases and J 5 bases; bases outside gene matches: 8. The CDR3 is 13 residues long. Germline CDR1 SNHLY, CDR2 FYNNEI. CDR3 in amino acids: CASSGQGSHEQYF. CDR3 DNA sequence: TGTGCCAGCTCTGGACAGGGTAGCCACGAGCAGTACTTC.

The chain is built from TRBV11-2 and TRBJ2-1; 7 bases fit TRBD2. V lost 3 bases, J lost 4 bases, and 9 bases stayed unmatched. CDR1 and CDR2 (germline): SGHAT, FQNNGV. This CDR3 region has 16 residues. This CDR3 reads CASSFIGAGEYNEQFF. The CDR3 coding sequence is TGTGCCAGCAGCTTCATAGGTGCGGGGGAATACAATGAGCAGTTCTTC.

This clonotype was counted a few times. The rearrangement joins TRBV29-1 to TRBJ2-3; D may match TRBD1 or TRBD2 (5 bases each). The V end lost 3 bases, the J end lost 0 bases, and 10 bases lay between the germline ends. Germline lookup yields CDR1 SQVTM and CDR2 ANQGSEA. The CDR3 is 14 amino acids. CDR3 in DNA: TGCAGCGTTGAGTGGGGACGCAGCACAGATACGCAGTATTTT. Residues: CSVEWGRSTDTQYF.

This chain joins TRBV4-1 and TRBJ2-7, with D perhaps TRBD1 (6 bases). Per the germline V gene, CDR1 is MGHRA and CDR2 is YSYEKL. This CDR3 contains 14 residues. V was pared by 2 bases and J by 3 bases, with 11 bases between. The CDR3 sequence is CASSQNLQGYEQYF. DNA for the CDR3: TGCGCCAGCAGCCAAAACCTACAGGGCTACGAGCAGTACTTC.

The chain is built from TRBV30 and TRBJ1-4, with 8 bases aligning to TRBD1. The CDR3 covers 11 residues. V was pared by 3 bases and J by 10 bases, with 1 base of the junction left unmatched. Germline V gene data show CDR1 as GTSNPN and CDR2 as SVGIG (reference sequence). The CDR3 DNA is TGTGCCTGGAGAGACAGGGGAAAACTGTTTTTT. As protein: CAWRDRGKLFF.

This clonotype appeared a few times. The V and J genes are TRBV6-5 and TRBJ2-7, with 9 bases that match TRBD1. V trimming: 2 bases; J trimming: 5 bases; junction bases outside the gene matches: 10. The CDR3 is 16 amino acids. From germline, CDR1 is MNHEY and CDR2 SVGAGI. Here the CDR3 reads CASSYRPGQGLDEQYF. The CDR3 DNA is TGTGCCAGCAGTTACCGTCCGGGACAGGGCCTCGACGAGCAGTACTTC.

This chain connects TRBV7-2 to TRBJ2-5; no reliable D call. The CDR3 spans 15 residues. Germline V gene data show CDR1 as SGHTA and CDR2 as FQGNSA. Deletions cut 3 bases from V and 13 bases from J, with 24 bases between. As DNA, the CDR3 is TGTGCCAGCAGCTTTTCGGGCGATCCACTACTATGGATGTACTTC. Amino acids: CASSFSGDPLLWMYF.

About this clonotype itself: A read error may be the cause here, since a much bigger clone is one base away. The gene calls are TRBV6-5 and TRBJ2-6; D uncertain. CDR1 MNHEY and CDR2 SVGAGI come from the germline V gene. The CDR3 totals 15 residues. The V gene lost 6 bases and the J gene lost 0 bases, with 9 bases spanning the gap. In DNA form, the CDR3 reads TGTGCCAGCAGGCAGGAAAGCTCTGGGGCCAACGTCCTGACTTTC. Translation gives CASRQESSGANVLTF.

The gene calls are TRBV7-9 and TRBJ2-6; possibly TRBD1 for D (6 bases). The CDR3 is 16 amino acids. Germline V lookup: CDR1 SEHNR, CDR2 FQNEAQ (reference sequence). Trimming removed 4 bases at V and 1 base at J, with 11 bases between. CDR3 DNA sequence: TGTGCCAGCAGCTGGCACAGGGTTTCTGGGGCCAACGTCCTGACTTTC. Translating it yields CASSWHRVSGANVLTF.

This clonotype was seen more than once but under ten times. V usage is TRBV6-5 and J usage is TRBJ2-1, with TRBD1 identical over 10 bases. The germline CDR1 and CDR2 sequences are MNHEY and SVGAGI. The length of the CDR3 is 13 residues. The J segment lost 8 bases and the V segment lost 5 bases, leaving 3 bases of the junction unmatched. The CDR3 loop is CASSQGQGYEQFF. The DNA of the CDR3 is TGTGCCAGCAGTCAGGGACAGGGGTATGAGCAGTTCTTC.

This clonotype was picked up a small number of times. The chain has TRBV28 and TRBJ1-2; D call uncertain. The germline V gene encodes CDR1 MDHEN and CDR2 SYDVKM. The ends were cut back, 4 bases at V and 8 bases at J, with 8 bases in the middle. This CDR3 contains 11 residues. CDR3 loop: CASSSPRGYTF. DNA of the CDR3: TGTGCCAGCAGTTCCCCCCGGGGCTACACCTTC.

The chain employs TRBV29-1 and TRBJ2-1, with D perhaps matching TRBD2 (6 bases). Looked up from germline, CDR1 is SQVTM and CDR2 is ANQGSEA. This CDR3 has 15 residues. V was cut by 1 base and J by 3 bases, with 13 bases left in between. CDR3 region: CSVEGGVGGYNEQFF. Here the CDR3 DNA reads TGCAGCGTTGAAGGAGGTGTGGGGGGCTACAATGAGCAGTTCTTC.

Ten or more counts support this clonotype. The rearrangement joins TRBV6-5 to TRBJ2-1, with D hard to call. Germline V gene data show CDR1 as MNHEY and CDR2 as SVGAGI. This CDR3 region has 13 residues. Trimming removed 2 bases at V and 15 bases at J, with 17 bases between. The CDR3 reads CASSYTVQERRFF. The CDR3 region has the DNA TGTGCCAGCAGTTACACCGTACAAGAACGGCGGTTCTTC.

V and J are TRBV12-3 or TRBV12-4 and TRBJ2-5, with TRBD2 identical over 12 bases. This CDR3 has 17 residues. With 3 bases clipped from V and 1 base from J, the junction kept 6 bases outside the gene matches. CDR3 amino acids: CASSFFLAGGSQETQYF. The CDR3 nucleotides read TGTGCCAGCAGTTTCTTTCTAGCGGGGGGGTCCCAAGAGACCCAGTACTTC.